This T cell receptor (beta chain) stems from a study of T cells expressing NK-cell markers. Study information: Sorted CD3+CD56-NKG2C+, CD3+CD56+NKG2C- and CD3+CD56+NKG2C+ T cells were the source of the TCR beta repertoires. One of eight sequenced donors was HCMV-seronegative; the other seven were seropositive. Study findings and constraints: What remained unclear was the HCMV specificity of expanded NKG2C+ T cell clones.

UMI-tagged 5'RACE template switching yielded the TCR beta cDNA. One entry per CDR3 protein, without DNA, is what TCRdb gives after re-calling the 5' RACE reads. The table counts 400,000 to 500,000 distinct CDR3 sequences; 7.3% lies in the top ten. For this clonotype: Its specificity is not known.

This CDR3 is built from 16 residues. The germline CDR1 and CDR2 sequences are LGHDT and YNNKEL (reference sequence). Sequenced material: blood T cells: a sorted CD56 or NKG2C T cell subset, CD4+ or CD8+ T cells, or bulk PBMC T cells (not recorded which). The source is a woman aged 18 to 75 in good health. The chain recombines TRBV3-1 with TRBJ2-1; TCRdb designates TRBD1, a call that cannot be tested without DNA. CDR3 amino acids: CASSQGGGTTMNEQFF.